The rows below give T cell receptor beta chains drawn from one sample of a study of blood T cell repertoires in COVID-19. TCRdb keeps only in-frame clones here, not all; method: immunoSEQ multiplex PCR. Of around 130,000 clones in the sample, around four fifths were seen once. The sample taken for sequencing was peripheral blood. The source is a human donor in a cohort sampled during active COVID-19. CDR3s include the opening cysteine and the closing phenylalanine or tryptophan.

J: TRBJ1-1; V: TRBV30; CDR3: CAWSVLENTEAFF
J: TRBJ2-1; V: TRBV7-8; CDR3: CASILAGGQNEQFF
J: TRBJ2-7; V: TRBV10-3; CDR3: CAIGLAGIYEQYF
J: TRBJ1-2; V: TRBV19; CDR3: CASSIDHKSNYGYTF
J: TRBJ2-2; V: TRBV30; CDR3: CAWSSLGGGTGELFF
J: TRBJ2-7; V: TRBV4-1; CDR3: CASSQRNSGTGVYEQYF
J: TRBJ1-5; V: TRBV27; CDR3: CASSLSEGLSNQPQHF
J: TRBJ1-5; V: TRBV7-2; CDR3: CASSLYRGQPQHF
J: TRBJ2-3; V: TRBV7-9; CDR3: CASSFRSSGWADTQYF
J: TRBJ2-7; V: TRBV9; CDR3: CASSVAGAGEQYF
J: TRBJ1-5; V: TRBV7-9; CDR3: CASSPTGFGNQPQHF
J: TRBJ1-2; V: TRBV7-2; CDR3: CASSLPGQTVYGYTF
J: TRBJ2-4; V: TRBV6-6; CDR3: CASSWGQKNIQYF
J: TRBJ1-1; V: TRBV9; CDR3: CASSVDSGAMNTEAFF
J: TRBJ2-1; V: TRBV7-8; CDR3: CASSLRQARYNEQFF
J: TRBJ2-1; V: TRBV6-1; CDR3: CASSERAGTRGNEQFF
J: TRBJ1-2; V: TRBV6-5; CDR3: CALKAEGTGYGYTF
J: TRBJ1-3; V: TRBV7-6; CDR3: CASILTAPRNTIYF
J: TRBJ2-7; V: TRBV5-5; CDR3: CASSPDTYYEQYF
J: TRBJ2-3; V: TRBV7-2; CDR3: CASSLAGGDTQYF
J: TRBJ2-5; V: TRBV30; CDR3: CAWQKDREETQYF
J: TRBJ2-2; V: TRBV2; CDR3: CASRRDKNTGELFF
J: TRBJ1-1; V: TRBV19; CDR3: CASNPRDSSNTEAFF
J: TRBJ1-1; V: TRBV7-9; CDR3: CASSFARVGTEAFF
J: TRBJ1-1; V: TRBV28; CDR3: CASSFGFSWRGTEAFF
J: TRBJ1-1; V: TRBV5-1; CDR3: CASSQDRGIPEAFF
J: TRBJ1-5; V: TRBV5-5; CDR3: CASSPRGSGRDQPQHF
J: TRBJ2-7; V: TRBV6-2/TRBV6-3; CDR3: CASSYAGTSGGPYEQYF
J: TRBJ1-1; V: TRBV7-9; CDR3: CASSPDRYREAFF